This T cell receptor (beta chain) was identified in a study of cytomegalovirus exposure and HLA in healthy donors. General study findings and limits: Several of the most significant clusters appeared, in a later analysis, to be linked to common viral pathogens. V segments that were indistinguishable, TRBV6-2 and TRBV6-3 among them, were omitted from analysis. A reported reduction in N-insertions relative to the approximately 670-donor mean was seen in an Asian-associated ancestry cluster in a later analysis.

With regard to this clone: What it binds is unknown.

The CDR3 runs to 16 residues. It was with 60 Vbeta and 13 Jbeta primers that the PCR ran. Sequenced by immunoSEQ multiplex PCR; TCRdb stores in-frame clones only, minus some. The table has about 82,000 clones, 70% to 75% seen once. What was sequenced was PBMCs. V is TRBV21-1 and J is TRBJ2-2; the DNA was not compared with TRBD2, the D call given in the table. TRBV21-1 is a pseudogene. This receptor was obtained from a woman in her fifties or sixties in good health and CMV-seropositive. The CDR3 sequence is CASSPPGLAWTGELFF. As DNA, the CDR3 is TGTGCCAGCAGCCCACCGGGACTAGCTTGGACCGGGGAGCTGTTTTTT.